The present entry profiles one T cell receptor (beta chain) with its context. Its antigen remains unknown. The sample comes from a study of T cell responses to AZD1222 COVID-19 vaccine. Overall study findings and caveats: At baseline, just 5 or 6 AZD1222 recipients tested seropositive. Two AZD1222 doses significantly raised spike-specific TCR breadth and depth over controls.

The repertoire was sequenced with immunoSEQ multiplex PCR; TCRdb's copy has only in-frame clones and lacks some. The table shows 100,000 to 120,000 clones, with roughly nine tenths occurring only once. Germline V gene sequence: CDR1 SGHDN, CDR2 FVKESK. The length of the CDR3 is 12 residues. Germline trimming cut 6 bases from V and 13 bases from J; bases unmatched to any gene: 8. This chain connects TRBV14 to TRBJ2-2; TRBD1 matches at 7 bases. Here the sequenced sample was peripheral blood, taken on day 0 of MenACWY control vaccination. The sequence came from an adult in good health. The CDR3 region is CASSPTGVGLFF. The CDR3 DNA reads TGTGCCAGCAGTCCTACAGGGGTCGGGCTGTTTTTT. Complete variable domain (other parts from reference TRBV14 and TRBJ2-2): EAGVTQFPSHSVIEKGQTVTLRCDPISGHDNLYWYRRVMGKEIKFLLHFVKESKQDESGMPNNRFLAERTGGTYSTLKVQPAELEDSGVYFCASSPTGVGLFFGEGSRLTVL.